The 30 T cell receptor beta chains below all came from one sample that was sequenced in a study of identifying expanded T cells in peripheral blood. The repertoire was sequenced with immunoSEQ multiplex PCR; TCRdb's copy has only in-frame clones and lacks some. Among about 82,000 clones, around nine tenths were seen once, and the ten largest hold approximately 7%. Sequencing input: blood. The receptor set was obtained from a person between 18 and 75 years old in good health.

This chain uses TRBV7-2 with TRBJ2-2; D is ambiguous. The CDR3 is 15 amino acids. The germline CDR1 and CDR2 sequences are SGHTA and FQGNSA. Trimming removed 5 bases from V and 3 bases from J, with 13 bases in between. The CDR3 nucleotides read TGTGCCAGCAGCCCGCGGCTGTCACACACCGGGGAGCTGTTTTTT. It specifies CASSPRLSHTGELFF.

The chain couples TRBV10-3 to TRBJ2-5, with D tentatively TRBD2 (7 bases). CDR3 length: 14 residues. CDR1 is ENHRY and CDR2 is SYGVKD in the germline V gene. V was pared by 11 bases and J by 4 bases, with 20 bases between. The CDR3 DNA is TGTGCCCTGAACTCCGGGGGGCCGGGAGAGACCCAGTACTTC. Translating it yields CALNSGGPGETQYF.

The gene calls are TRBV19 and TRBJ1-5, with a tentative D call TRBD1 (5 bases). V was trimmed by 6 bases and J by 4 bases, leaving 16 bases between them. Germline CDR1 and CDR2: LNHDA and SQIVND (reference sequence). The CDR3 spans 15 residues. CDR3 nucleotide sequence: TGTGCCAGTAGCCCTGATCGGGGCAGAAATCAGCCCCAGCATTTT. Translation gives CASSPDRGRNQPQHF. The full variable domain, with the rest looked up from reference TRBV19 and TRBJ1-5, is DGGITQSPKYLFRKEGQNVTLSCEQNLNHDAMYWYRQDPGQGLRLIYYSQIVNDFQKGDIAEGYSVSREKKESFPLTVTSAQKNPTAFYLCASSPDRGRNQPQHFGDGTRLSIL.

V is TRBV7-3 and J is TRBJ2-7, with 9 bases fitting TRBD1. Germline V gene data show CDR1 as SGHTA and CDR2 as FQGTGA. V gave up 0 bases and J gave up 4 bases; unmatched junction bases: 1. CDR3 length equals 14 residues. The CDR3 loop is CASSLTGQGYEQYF. The DNA for the CDR3 is TGTGCCAGCAGCTTAACCGGACAGGGGTACGAGCAGTACTTC.

The V and J genes are TRBV29-1 and TRBJ1-1; maybe TRBD1 (5 bases). V was clipped by 3 bases and J by 3 bases, with 17 bases between them. The germline gives CDR1 SQVTM, CDR2 ANQGSEA. The CDR3 totals 15 residues. CDR3 residues: CSVDNGAGWDTEAFF. In nucleotides, the CDR3 is TGCAGCGTTGACAACGGGGCAGGTTGGGACACTGAAGCTTTCTTT.

Comment on this clone: The identical CDR3 is also encoded by other nucleotide sequences in the sample. J is TRBJ2-5 and V is TRBV30; D is ambiguous. The CDR3 runs 10 residues. CDR1 and CDR2 (germline): GTSNPN, SVGIG (reference sequence). Between the trimmed V and J ends, which lost 1 base and 3 bases, there was a span of 0 bases. Written as DNA, the CDR3 is TGTGCCTGGAGTGAAGAGACCCAGTACTTC. Translating gives CAWSEETQYF.

The DNA for the CDR3 is TGCGCCAGCAGCCAAGAGGTGGGGGCGGACACTGAAGCTTTCTTT. Residues: CASSQEVGADTEAFF. The chain joins TRBV4-1 to TRBJ1-1; tentatively, D is TRBD1 (6 bases). Germline assignment: CDR1 MGHRA and CDR2 YSYEKL. The CDR3 is 15 amino acids. The V and J ends lost 0 bases and 3 bases respectively, with 11 bases between them.

CDR3 loop: CASSLGRVGDNEKLFF. The CDR3 bases are TGTGCCAGCAGCCTCGGACGGGTAGGGGATAATGAAAAACTGTTTTTT. V usage is TRBV5-4 and J usage is TRBJ1-4; possibly TRBD1 for D (5 bases). V lost 4 bases, J lost 4 bases, and 17 bases lay in between. Germline V gives CDR1 SGHNT, CDR2 YYREEE (reference sequence). The CDR3 length is 16 residues.

The chain uses TRBV27 and TRBJ1-6; possible D gene TRBD1, 5 bases. This CDR3 comprises 14 residues. Germline assignment: CDR1 MNHEY and CDR2 SMNVEV (reference sequence). Between the trimmed V and J ends, which lost 4 bases and 7 bases, there was a span of 11 bases. CDR3 in DNA: TGTGCCAGCAGTTCCCGGGACGTAAATTCACCCCTCCACTTT. Translating gives CASSSRDVNSPLHF.

This sequence joins TRBV7-9 and TRBJ1-2, with a tentative D call TRBD1 (5 bases). The CDR3 sequence is 16 residues long. Trimming removed 0 bases from V and 5 bases from J, with 16 bases in between. Germline CDR1 SEHNR, CDR2 FQNEAQ (reference sequence). The CDR3 DNA sequence: TGTGCCAGCAGCTTAGCGGTCTTTGTGGGGGGTTATGGCTACACCTTC. Translating it yields CASSLAVFVGGYGYTF.

The rearrangement uses TRBV25-1 and TRBJ2-1; perhaps TRBD1 as D (5 bases). Germline CDR1 is MGHDK and CDR2 is SYGVNS. V was cut by 3 bases and J by 6 bases, with 12 bases left in between. This CDR3 has 14 amino acids. In DNA, the CDR3 is TGTGCCAGCAGTGACTTGACAGTTCTCAATGAGCAGTTCTTC. Its protein is CASSDLTVLNEQFF.

This chain links TRBV27 with TRBJ1-6; 7 nucleotides match TRBD1. Germline CDR1 reads MNHEY; CDR2 reads SMNVEV (reference sequence). The CDR3 is 19 amino acids. V shed 8 bases, J shed 1 base, and the junction held 17 bases outside the gene matches. The CDR3 region has the DNA TGTGCCAGCCCCTTCCGACAGGGAGGTAAAAAGTCCTATAATTCACCCCTCCACTTT. It yields the protein CASPFRQGGKKSYNSPLHF.

V and J are TRBV10-3 and TRBJ1-4; D unresolved. The CDR3 is made up of 13 amino acids. V gave up 3 bases and J gave up 6 bases, with 8 bases separating them. In germline, CDR1 is ENHRY, CDR2 SYGVKD. The CDR3 spells CAISDRHYEKLFF. The CDR3 DNA reads as TGTGCCATCAGTGATCGCCACTATGAAAAACTGTTTTTT.

This sequence joins TRBV7-2 and TRBJ2-1, with D perhaps being TRBD1 or TRBD2 (5 bases each). CDR1 SGHTA and CDR2 FQGNSA come from the germline V gene. The V gene lost 1 base and the J gene lost 7 bases, with 20 bases spanning the gap. CDR3 size: 17 residues. The CDR3 reads CASSLVIFGTGNNEQFF. As DNA, the CDR3 is TGTGCCAGCAGCTTAGTTATATTCGGGACGGGTAATAATGAGCAGTTCTTC.

The rearrangement joins TRBV4-3 to TRBJ2-1; D may be TRBD2 (5 bases). Germline V lookup: CDR1 LGHNA, CDR2 YSLEER. Trimming took 0 bases from V and 0 from J, leaving 12 bases between them. The CDR3 covers 17 residues. The CDR3 here is CASSQDTTGSSYNEQFF. CDR3 coding DNA: TGCGCCAGCAGCCAAGATACGACGGGGAGCTCCTACAATGAGCAGTTCTTC.

The rearrangement links TRBV7-9 to TRBJ1-6; D is unresolved. CDR3 length: 15 amino acids. The germline gives CDR1 SEHNR, CDR2 FQNEAQ (reference sequence). Deletions cut 2 bases from V and 8 bases from J, with 13 bases between. The CDR3 DNA is TGTGCCAGCAGCTTATCGGCCCTATCGGATTCACCCCTCCACTTT. It encodes CASSLSALSDSPLHF.

The chain couples TRBV7-9 to TRBJ2-5; the match to TRBD2 covers 8 bases. With V trimmed by 3 bases and J by 6 bases, 9 bases remained unmatched. The V gene's germline CDR1 is SEHNR and CDR2 FQNEAQ (reference sequence). The length of the CDR3 is 15 residues. Written as DNA, the CDR3 is TGTGCCAGCAGCTTGGGAGCGGGGGCCATGAAGACCCAGTACTTC. It yields the protein CASSLGAGAMKTQYF.

J is TRBJ2-5 and V is TRBV29-1; D remains unclear. V gave up 6 bases and J gave up 5 bases, with 19 bases separating them. The CDR3 contains 14 residues. CDR1 is SQVTM and CDR2 is ANQGSEA in the germline V gene. The chain's CDR3 is CSVGPPSRMETQYF. CDR3 nucleotides: TGCAGCGTGGGTCCTCCTTCACGAATGGAGACCCAGTACTTC.

V is TRBV6-4 and J is TRBJ2-2; D is ambiguous. The germline V gene encodes CDR1 MRHNA and CDR2 SNTAGT. Trimming removed 6 bases from V and 1 base from J, with 6 bases in between. The CDR3 covers 13 residues. CDR3 sequence reads: CASRSENTGELFF. CDR3 nucleotides: TGTGCCAGCAGAAGCGAGAACACCGGGGAGCTGTTTTTT.

The rearrangement links TRBV7-8 to TRBJ2-2; the match to TRBD1 covers 7 bases. With V trimmed by 0 bases and J by 4 bases, 8 bases remained unmatched. Germline V gene lookup returns CDR1 SGHVS and CDR2 FQNEAQ. The length of the CDR3 is 17 residues. Written as DNA, the CDR3 is TGTGCCAGCAGCTTAGCGCCCCTACAGGGGACCACCGGGGAGCTGTTTTTT. Protein sequence: CASSLAPLQGTTGELFF.

V and J are TRBV5-1 and TRBJ2-1; D perhaps matches TRBD1 (6 bases). The CDR3 has 16 amino acids. Germline V CDR1 and CDR2: SGHRS, YFSETQ. With 4 bases removed from V and 5 bases from J, the gap between germline ends came to 19 bases. CDR3 residues: CASSQGYGVSDNEQFF. The CDR3 nucleotides are TGCGCCAGCAGCCAGGGGTATGGGGTCAGCGACAATGAGCAGTTCTTC.

The chain employs TRBV5-8 and TRBJ2-7; weak D call: TRBD2 (6 bases). In germline, CDR1 is SGHTS, CDR2 YDEGEE. Deletions cut 6 bases from V and 0 bases from J, with 16 bases between. The CDR3 length is 15 residues. As DNA, the CDR3 is TGTGCCAGCACCCTCCGTGCAGCGGGCTCCTACGAGCAGTACTTC. It yields the protein CASTLRAAGSYEQYF.

The rearrangement uses TRBV5-5 and TRBJ2-3; no firm D call. Trimming shortened V by 4 bases and J by 4 bases, and 7 bases separated the two germline ends. CDR1 is SGHKS and CDR2 is YYEKEE in the germline V gene (reference sequence). CDR3 length equals 12 residues. As DNA, the CDR3 is TGTGCCAGCAGCATAAATGCAGATACGCAGTATTTT. This sequence encodes CASSINADTQYF.

The V and J genes are TRBV7-9 and TRBJ1-2; no firm D call. Trimming left V 5 bases short and J 2 bases short, with 24 bases between. The CDR3 is 18 amino acids. In germline, CDR1 is SEHNR, CDR2 FQNEAQ (reference sequence). CDR3 region: CASSDQAVVRKKNYGYTF. The CDR3 DNA reads as TGTGCCAGCAGCGACCAGGCGGTGGTGAGGAAGAAGAACTATGGCTACACCTTC.

This clone has more than one count but fewer than ten. This chain links TRBV19 with TRBJ1-2, with a weak D call TRBD1 (5 bases). Between the trimmed V and J ends, which lost 7 bases and 6 bases, there was a span of 24 bases. CDR3 length equals 16 residues. The germline V gene has CDR1 LNHDA and CDR2 SQIVND (reference sequence). The CDR3 DNA reads TGTGCCAGTACCCCGAGGAGGGGTAAGGGGTTACATGGCTACACCTTC. Translating gives CASTPRRGKGLHGYTF.

This clone was observed a single time. The V and J genes are TRBV30 and TRBJ1-3, with TRBD1 as a possible D gene (5 bases). Trimming shortened V by 0 bases and J by 0 bases, and 15 bases separated the two germline ends. CDR3 size: 17 residues. Per germline, CDR1 GTSNPN and CDR2 SVGIG (reference sequence). The CDR3 bases are TGTGCCTGGAGTGTATCAAGGACAAGCGACTCTGGAAACACCATATATTTT. Translation gives CAWSVSRTSDSGNTIYF. Looking up the rest from reference TRBV30 and TRBJ1-3 gives the full variable domain: SQTIHQWPATLVQPVGSPLSLECTVEGTSNPNLYWYRQAAGRGLQLLFYSVGIGQISSEVPQNLSASRPQDRQFILSSKKLLLSDSGFYLCAWSVSRTSDSGNTIYFGEGSWLTVV.

V and J are TRBV15 and TRBJ1-2; unclear D gene. Between the trimmed V and J ends, which lost 6 bases and 1 base, there was a span of 15 bases. This CDR3 comprises 15 residues. Germline CDR1 reads LNHNV; CDR2 reads YYDKDF (reference sequence). The CDR3 nucleotides are TGTGCCACCAGGGATAAAAGATATCTTAACTATGGCTACACCTTC. This codes for CATRDKRYLNYGYTF.

In this sample, this clone turned up a few times. V usage is TRBV30 and J usage is TRBJ1-6, with 10 bases fitting TRBD1. CDR3 length: 15 residues. Germline V gives CDR1 GTSNPN, CDR2 SVGIG (reference sequence). V was clipped by 2 bases and J by 9 bases; unmatched bases: 7. The CDR3: CAWSSRDRGGSPLHF. CDR3 sequence (DNA): TGTGCCTGGAGTTCGCGGGACAGGGGAGGTTCACCCCTCCACTTT.

The V and J genes are TRBV11-3 and TRBJ2-2; D is uncertain. The germline V gene encodes CDR1 SGHNT and CDR2 YENEEA. V was shortened by 1 base and J by 6 bases, with 3 bases between the two germline ends. CDR3 length equals 12 residues. The CDR3 spells CASSLAAGELFF. The CDR3 nucleotides are TGTGCCAGCAGCTTAGCAGCCGGGGAGCTGTTTTTT.

The V call is TRBV15, the J call TRBJ1-2; D is ambiguous. The CDR3 spans 16 residues. Trimming stripped 0 bases from V and 2 bases from J, with 13 bases between. Germline V lookup: CDR1 LNHNV, CDR2 YYDKDF (reference sequence). The CDR3 DNA is TGTGCCACCAGCAGAGATCGGGTTGCGCTAAACTATGGCTACACCTTC. Translation gives CATSRDRVALNYGYTF.